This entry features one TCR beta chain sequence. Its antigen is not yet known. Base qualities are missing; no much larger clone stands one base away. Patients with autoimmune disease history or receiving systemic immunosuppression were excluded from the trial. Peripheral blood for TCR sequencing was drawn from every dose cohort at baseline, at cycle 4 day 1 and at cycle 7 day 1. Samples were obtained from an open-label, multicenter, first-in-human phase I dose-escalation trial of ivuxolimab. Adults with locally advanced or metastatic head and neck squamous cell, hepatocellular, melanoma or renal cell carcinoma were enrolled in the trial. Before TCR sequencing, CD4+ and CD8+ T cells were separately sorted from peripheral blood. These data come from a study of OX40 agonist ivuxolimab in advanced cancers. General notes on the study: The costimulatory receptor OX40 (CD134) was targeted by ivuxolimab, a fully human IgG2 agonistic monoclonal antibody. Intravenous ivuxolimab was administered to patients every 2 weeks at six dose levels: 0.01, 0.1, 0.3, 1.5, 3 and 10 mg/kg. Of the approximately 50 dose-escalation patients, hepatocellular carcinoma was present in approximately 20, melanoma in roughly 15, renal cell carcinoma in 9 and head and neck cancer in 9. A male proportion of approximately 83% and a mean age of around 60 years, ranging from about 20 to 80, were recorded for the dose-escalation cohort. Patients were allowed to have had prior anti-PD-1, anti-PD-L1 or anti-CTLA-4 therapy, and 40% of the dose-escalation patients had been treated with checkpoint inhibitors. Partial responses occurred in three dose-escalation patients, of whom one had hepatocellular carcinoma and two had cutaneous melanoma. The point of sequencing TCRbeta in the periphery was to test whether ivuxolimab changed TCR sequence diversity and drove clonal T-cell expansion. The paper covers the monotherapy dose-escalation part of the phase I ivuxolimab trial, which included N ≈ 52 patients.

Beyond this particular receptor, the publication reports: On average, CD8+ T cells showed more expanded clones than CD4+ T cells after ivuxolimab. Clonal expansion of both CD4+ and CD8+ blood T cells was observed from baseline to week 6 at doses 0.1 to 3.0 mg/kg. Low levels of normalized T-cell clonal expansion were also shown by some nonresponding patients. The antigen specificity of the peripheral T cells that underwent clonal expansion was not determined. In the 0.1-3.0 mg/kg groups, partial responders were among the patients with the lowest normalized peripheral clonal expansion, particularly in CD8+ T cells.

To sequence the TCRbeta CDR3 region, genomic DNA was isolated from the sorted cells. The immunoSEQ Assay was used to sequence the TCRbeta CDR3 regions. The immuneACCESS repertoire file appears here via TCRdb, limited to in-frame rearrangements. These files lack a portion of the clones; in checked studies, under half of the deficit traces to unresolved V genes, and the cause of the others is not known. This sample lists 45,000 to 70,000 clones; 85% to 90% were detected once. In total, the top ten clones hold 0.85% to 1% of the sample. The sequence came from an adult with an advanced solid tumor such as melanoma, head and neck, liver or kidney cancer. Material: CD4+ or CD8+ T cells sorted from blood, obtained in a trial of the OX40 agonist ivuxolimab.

CDR3 loop: CASSDGLNRGSNEQYF. The DNA reads as follows: TGTGCCAGCAGTGACGGGTTGAACAGGGGGTCCAACGAGCAGTACTTC. The sequence is built from TRBV2 and TRBJ2-7; TRBD1 lines up with 8 middle nucleotides. The junction shows trimming of 3 bases on V and 5 bases on J, and the gene matches do not reach 12 bases of it. The germline V gene provides CDR1 SNHLY and CDR2 FYNNEI. Spanning cysteine to phenylalanine, the CDR3 consists of 16 amino acids. Only the CDR3 region is kept as DNA, spanning 48 bases read in frame from base 1.